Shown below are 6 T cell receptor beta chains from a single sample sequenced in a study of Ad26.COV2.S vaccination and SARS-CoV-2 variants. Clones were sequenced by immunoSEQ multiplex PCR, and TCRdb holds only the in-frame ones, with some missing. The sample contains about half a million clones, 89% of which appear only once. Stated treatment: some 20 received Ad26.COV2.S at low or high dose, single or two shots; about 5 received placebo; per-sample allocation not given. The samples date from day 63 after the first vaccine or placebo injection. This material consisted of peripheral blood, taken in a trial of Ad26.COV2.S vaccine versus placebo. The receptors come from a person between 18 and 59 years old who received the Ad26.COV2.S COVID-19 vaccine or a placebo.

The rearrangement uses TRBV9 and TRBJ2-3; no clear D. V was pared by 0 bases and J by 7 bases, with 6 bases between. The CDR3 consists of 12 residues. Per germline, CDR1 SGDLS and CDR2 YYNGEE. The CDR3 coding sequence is TGTGCCAGCAGCGTAGAGCCTCATACGCAGTATTTT. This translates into CASSVEPHTQYF. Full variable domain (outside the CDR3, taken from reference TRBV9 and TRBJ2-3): DSGVTQTPKHLITATGQRVTLRCSPRSGDLSVYWYQQSLDQGLQFLIQYYNGEERAKGNILERFSAQQFPDLHSELNLSSLELGDSALYFCASSVEPHTQYFGPGTRLTVL.

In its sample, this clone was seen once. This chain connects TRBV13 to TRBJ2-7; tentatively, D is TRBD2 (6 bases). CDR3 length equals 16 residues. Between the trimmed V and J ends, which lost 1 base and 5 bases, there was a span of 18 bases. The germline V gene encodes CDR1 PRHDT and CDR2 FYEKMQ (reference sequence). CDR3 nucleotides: TGTGCCAGCAGCTTAGAGTCGTTCGGGAGTTCCAACGAGCAGTACTTC. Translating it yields CASSLESFGSSNEQYF.

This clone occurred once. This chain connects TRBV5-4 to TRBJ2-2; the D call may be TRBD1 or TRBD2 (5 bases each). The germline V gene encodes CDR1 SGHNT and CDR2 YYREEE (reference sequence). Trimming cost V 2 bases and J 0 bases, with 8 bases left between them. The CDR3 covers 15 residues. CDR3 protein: CASSFGTPNTGELFF. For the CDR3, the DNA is TGTGCCAGCAGCTTCGGGACCCCGAACACCGGGGAGCTGTTTTTT.

The CDR3 loop reads CASSSSIGRANYGYTF. In DNA, the CDR3 is TGTGCCAGCAGCTCCTCGATTGGCAGGGCGAACTATGGCTACACCTTC. The chain carries TRBV5-4 and TRBJ1-2, with D perhaps matching TRBD1 (5 bases). This CDR3 has 16 residues. Deletions cut 3 bases from V and 2 bases from J, with 17 bases between. CDR1 is SGHNT and CDR2 is YYREEE in the germline V gene (reference sequence).

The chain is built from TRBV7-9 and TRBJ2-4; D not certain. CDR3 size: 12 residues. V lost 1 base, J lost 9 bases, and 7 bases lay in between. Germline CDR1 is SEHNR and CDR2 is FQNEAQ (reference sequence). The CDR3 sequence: CASSLGGGIQYF. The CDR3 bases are TGTGCCAGCAGCTTAGGGGGTGGCATTCAGTACTTC. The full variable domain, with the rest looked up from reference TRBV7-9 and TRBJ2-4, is DTGVSQNPRHKITKRGQNVTFRCDPISEHNRLYWYRQTLGQGPEFLTYFQNEAQLEKSRLLSDRFSAERPKGSFSTLEIQRTEQGDSAMYLCASSLGGGIQYFGAGTRLSVL.

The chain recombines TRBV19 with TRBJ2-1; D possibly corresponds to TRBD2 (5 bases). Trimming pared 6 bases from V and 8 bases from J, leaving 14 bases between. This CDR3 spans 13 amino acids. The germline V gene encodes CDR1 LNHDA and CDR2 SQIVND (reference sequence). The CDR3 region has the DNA TGTGCCAGTAGCCTAGCCAGGTACTATGAGCAGTTCTTC. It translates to CASSLARYYEQFF.